The 30 T cell receptor beta chains in this list originate from one sample, sequenced in a study of CD8+ T cells in alopecia areata. Sequencing templates came from extracted RNA that was reverse transcribed into cDNA. TCRdb's copy holds only in-frame clones and misses some; the assay was immunoSEQ multiplex PCR. There are some 100,000 clones in the sample; less than 70% occur only once, and about 3% lies in the top ten. The sample taken for sequencing was CD4+ T cells sorted from blood. These receptors originate from a human donor in good health.

V is TRBV7-9 and J is TRBJ2-5; no reliable D call. Germline V gene data show CDR1 as SEHNR and CDR2 as FQNEAQ (reference sequence). Trimming took 1 base from V and 1 from J, leaving 7 bases between them. The CDR3 consists of 14 residues. CDR3 in DNA: TGTGCCAGCAGCTTAGGAACCCCCCAAGAGACCCAGTACTTC. Amino acids: CASSLGTPQETQYF. The full variable domain, in which reference TRBV7-9 and TRBJ2-5 provide the parts outside the CDR3, is DTGVSQNPRHKITKRGQNVTFRCDPISEHNRLYWYRQTLGQGPEFLTYFQNEAQLEKSRLLSDRFSAERPKGSFSTLEIQRTEQGDSAMYLCASSLGTPQETQYFGPGTRLLVL.

The V and J genes are TRBV28 and TRBJ1-2; 9 positions agree with TRBD1. Germline lookup yields CDR1 MDHEN and CDR2 SYDVKM. CDR3 length equals 15 residues. With V trimmed by 7 bases and J by 8 bases, 14 bases remained unmatched. The CDR3 nucleotides are TGTGCCAGCAAAGACAGGGGGTCCAGACGTGAAGGCTACACCTTC. This codes for CASKDRGSRREGYTF.

The V call is TRBV29-1, the J call TRBJ2-3, with a possible D match to TRBD2 (5 bases). CDR3 length equals 18 residues. CDR1 SQVTM and CDR2 ANQGSEA come from the germline V gene. V was cut by 7 bases and J by 6 bases, with 32 bases left in between. CDR3 in amino acids: CSARGRADPGWTFDTQYF. The CDR3 bases are TGCAGCGCTAGAGGGCGAGCCGACCCAGGCTGGACGTTCGATACGCAGTATTTT.

Written as DNA, the CDR3 is TGTGCCTGGAGTGTCACAGAAGGCCAGCCCCAGCATTTT. Its protein is CAWSVTEGQPQHF. The gene calls are TRBV30 and TRBJ1-5; D is undetermined. The CDR3 contains 13 residues. Trimming left V 0 bases short and J 7 bases short, with 10 bases between. In germline, CDR1 is GTSNPN, CDR2 SVGIG (reference sequence). Complete variable domain (other parts from reference TRBV30 and TRBJ1-5): SQTIHQWPATLVQPVGSPLSLECTVEGTSNPNLYWYRQAAGRGLQLLFYSVGIGQISSEVPQNLSASRPQDRQFILSSKKLLLSDSGFYLCAWSVTEGQPQHFGDGTRLSIL.

This clone was counted only a few times. The chain uses TRBV11-2 and TRBJ2-7; 7 nucleotides match TRBD1. Per germline, CDR1 SGHAT and CDR2 FQNNGV. This CDR3 has 12 residues. V shed 8 bases, J shed 2 bases, and the junction held 3 bases outside the gene matches. CDR3 region: CASHRGTYEQYF. CDR3 DNA sequence: TGTGCCAGCCACAGGGGTACCTACGAGCAGTACTTC.

This clone was seen just once. This chain links TRBV15 with TRBJ1-4; a possible D gene is TRBD1 (6 bases). Looked up from germline, CDR1 is LNHNV and CDR2 is YYDKDF (reference sequence). This CDR3 spans 15 amino acids. Trimming took off 4 bases at V and 4 bases at J, with 13 bases between the two ends. The CDR3 DNA reads TGTGCCACCAGCAAAAGGAGGGGGAGTAATGAAAAACTGTTTTTT. It yields the protein CATSKRRGSNEKLFF.

The J gene is TRBJ1-5, the V gene TRBV6-5; D is unresolved. Trimming pared 4 bases from V and 0 bases from J, leaving 4 bases between. This CDR3 is built from 13 residues. The germline CDR1 and CDR2 sequences are MNHEY and SVGAGI. CDR3 protein: CASSFSSNQPQHF. The CDR3 nucleotides read TGTGCCAGCAGTTTCTCTAGCAATCAGCCCCAGCATTTT.

In this sample, this clone turned up once. J is TRBJ1-3 and V is TRBV29-1; D unresolved. The CDR3 runs 12 residues. Trimming pared 4 bases from V and 4 bases from J, leaving 8 bases between. The germline CDR1 and CDR2 sequences are SQVTM and ANQGSEA. For the CDR3, the DNA is TGCAGCGTTGTAGTAGGAGGAAACACCATATATTTT. As protein: CSVVVGGNTIYF.

V and J are TRBV30 and TRBJ1-2, with a possible D match to TRBD1 (6 bases). V lost 0 bases and J 4 bases, leaving 12 bases between the germline ends. The germline V gene encodes CDR1 GTSNPN and CDR2 SVGIG (reference sequence). The CDR3 runs to 14 residues. The CDR3 reads CAWSVRARGYGYTF. DNA for the CDR3: TGTGCCTGGAGTGTACGGGCCAGGGGCTATGGCTACACCTTC.

The chain carries TRBV5-8 and TRBJ2-1; tentative D call: TRBD2 (5 bases). Germline CDR1 SGHTS, CDR2 YDEGEE. The CDR3 consists of 14 residues. Trimming stripped 0 bases from V and 5 bases from J, with 9 bases between. The CDR3 coding sequence is TGTGCCAGCAGCTTGGGGACTGGCCACAATGAGCAGTTCTTC. Residues: CASSLGTGHNEQFF.

This clone came up a few times. The chain employs TRBV30 and TRBJ1-5; no definite D call. CDR1 is GTSNPN, CDR2 SVGIG, per germline (reference sequence). With 2 bases removed from V and 7 bases from J, the gap between germline ends came to 15 bases. This CDR3 comprises 14 residues. The CDR3 DNA is TGTGCCTGGAGTAGAGGCAGCGAAAGGCAGCCCCAGCATTTT. Its protein is CAWSRGSERQPQHF.

In its sample, this clone was seen many times. This CDR3 reads CASSEWTDPRKAFF. The CDR3 coding sequence is TGTGCCAGCAGTGAGTGGACAGACCCCCGAAAAGCTTTCTTT. The chain has TRBV2 and TRBJ1-1; D is possibly TRBD1 (6 bases). V was cut by 3 bases and J by 9 bases, with 17 bases left in between. This CDR3 contains 14 residues. CDR1 and CDR2 from the germline V gene are SNHLY and FYNNEI.

J is TRBJ2-3 and V is TRBV30, with D possibly being TRBD2 (5 bases). Germline CDR1 is GTSNPN and CDR2 is SVGIG (reference sequence). The CDR3 is 13 amino acids. V shed 5 bases and J shed 0 bases, with 9 bases lying between them. CDR3 sequence reads: CAWAEGSTDTQYF. CDR3 nucleotides: TGTGCCTGGGCCGAGGGTAGCACAGATACGCAGTATTTT.

This rearrangement joins TRBV5-8 to TRBJ1-5, with D hard to call. In germline, CDR1 is SGHTS, CDR2 YDEGEE. V lost 7 bases, J lost 2 bases, and 13 bases lay in between. The CDR3 runs to 14 residues. Here the CDR3 reads CASSAAWGNQPQHF. Here the CDR3 DNA reads TGTGCCAGCTCGGCGGCTTGGGGCAATCAGCCCCAGCATTTT.

The chain uses TRBV15 and TRBJ2-7, with a possible D match to TRBD1 (6 bases). CDR3 length equals 13 residues. The ends were cut back, 5 bases at V and 1 base at J, with 9 bases in the middle. CDR1 is LNHNV, CDR2 YYDKDF, per germline (reference sequence). CDR3 protein: CATSRDTSYEQYF. The CDR3 DNA reads TGTGCCACCAGCCGGGACACGTCCTACGAGCAGTACTTC.

Only a few counts were recorded for this clone. This chain joins TRBV11-2 and TRBJ2-5; D is undetermined. CDR1 SGHAT and CDR2 FQNNGV come from the germline V gene. This CDR3 is 13 amino acids long. The V end was cut by 2 bases, the J end by 5 bases, with 9 bases between. The CDR3: CASSLSLAETQYF. DNA of the CDR3: TGTGCCAGCAGCTTAAGCTTGGCGGAGACCCAGTACTTC.

This clone has only a few counts. The chain has TRBV20-1 and TRBJ1-4; D is ambiguous. Trimming removed 6 bases at V and 7 bases at J, with 9 bases between. CDR3 length equals 11 residues. Germline CDR1 DFQATT, CDR2 SNEGSKA (reference sequence). The CDR3 DNA sequence: TGCAGTGCCGAAGTACGTGAAAAACTGTTTTTT. It is translated as CSAEVREKLFF.

The CDR3 DNA sequence: TGTGCCAGTAGTCCAGACAGGGAATATTCACCCCTCCACTTT. It yields the protein CASSPDREYSPLHF. The chain recombines TRBV19 with TRBJ1-6, with 7 bases aligning to TRBD1. The CDR3 is made up of 14 amino acids. Trimming cost V 5 bases and J 8 bases; bases outside gene matches: 6. Germline-derived CDR1 and CDR2 are LNHDA and SQIVND (reference sequence).

This chain links TRBV7-9 with TRBJ2-2; 7 bases are shared with TRBD1. The germline V gene encodes CDR1 SEHNR and CDR2 FQNEAQ (reference sequence). The CDR3 spans 15 residues. With V trimmed by 5 bases and J by 5 bases, 8 bases remained unmatched. CDR3 sequence: CASSLGQVGTGELFF. CDR3 bases: TGTGCCAGCAGCCTAGGACAGGTCGGAACCGGGGAGCTGTTTTTT.

The chain carries TRBV15 and TRBJ2-7; D ambiguous. Per the germline V gene, CDR1 is LNHNV and CDR2 is YYDKDF (reference sequence). V was trimmed by 5 bases and J by 3 bases, leaving 14 bases between them. The CDR3 is 14 amino acids. In nucleotides, the CDR3 is TGTGCCACCAGCGCCCGACCGTCGTTCTACGAGCAGTACTTC. This gives the protein CATSARPSFYEQYF.

The chain links TRBV7-2 to TRBJ2-5; D unclear. The CDR3 sequence is 14 residues long. Trimming cost V 4 bases and J 4 bases, with 13 bases left between them. Germline CDR1 SGHTA, CDR2 FQGNSA. The CDR3 loop reads CASSSYRLAETQYF. CDR3 DNA: TGTGCCAGCAGCTCTTACCGACTTGCAGAGACCCAGTACTTC.

The V call is TRBV5-1, the J call TRBJ2-2; a possible D gene is TRBD1 (6 bases). This CDR3 comprises 17 residues. CDR1 SGHRS and CDR2 YFSETQ come from the germline V gene. V lost 3 bases and J lost 0, with 15 bases in between. The CDR3 loop reads CASSWKADSANTGELFF. The CDR3 nucleotides are TGCGCCAGCAGCTGGAAAGCGGACAGCGCGAACACCGGGGAGCTGTTTTTT.

This chain connects TRBV29-1 to TRBJ1-2, with D perhaps TRBD1 (6 bases). V lost 3 bases and J lost 4, with 9 bases in between. Germline V CDR1 and CDR2: SQVTM, ANQGSEA. This CDR3 spans 12 amino acids. The CDR3 DNA is TGCAGCGTTGACAGGGGTGGCTATGGCTACACCTTC. It codes for CSVDRGGYGYTF.

This clone was recorded a few times. J is TRBJ2-3 and V is TRBV10-1; TRBD1 matches at 7 bases. Germline V gives CDR1 WNHNN, CDR2 SYGVQD (reference sequence). The V gene end was trimmed by 5 bases and the J gene end by 3 bases; junction bases not matched to a gene: 5. The CDR3 consists of 14 residues. CDR3 sequence reads: CASSRDSDTDTQYF. For the CDR3, the DNA is TGCGCCAGCAGTCGGGACAGTGATACAGATACGCAGTATTTT.

This clone came up a few times. The CDR3 coding sequence is TGTGCCAGCAGGAGCTCGCGAGAGACCCAGTACTTC. Translating it yields CASRSSRETQYF. The chain recombines TRBV6-5 with TRBJ2-5; D ambiguous. This CDR3 is 12 amino acids long. The germline V gene has CDR1 MNHEY and CDR2 SVGAGI. V lost 6 bases, J lost 4 bases, and 9 bases lay in between.

This clone was seen more than once but under ten times. This chain connects TRBV15 to TRBJ2-5; 7 bases are shared with TRBD1. The CDR3 loop spans 13 amino acids. Germline values: CDR1 LNHNV, CDR2 YYDKDF (reference sequence). V shed 3 bases and J 4 bases; nucleotides not matched to a gene: 2. CDR3 nucleotides: TGTGCCACCAGCAGGACAGGGCGAGAGACCCAGTACTTC. It is translated as CATSRTGRETQYF.

V and J are TRBV29-1 and TRBJ2-3, with 7 bases fitting TRBD2. Germline loops: CDR1 SQVTM, CDR2 ANQGSEA. V shed 1 base, J shed 4 bases, and the junction held 14 bases outside the gene matches. The CDR3 spans 17 residues. The chain's CDR3 is CSVEADPQGRGADTQYF. The CDR3 DNA reads TGCAGCGTTGAAGCCGACCCTCAAGGGAGGGGCGCAGATACGCAGTATTTT.

The rearrangement joins TRBV30 to TRBJ2-7; D call uncertain. The CDR3 is 12 residues long. V lost 4 bases and J 7 bases, leaving 14 bases between the germline ends. CDR1 is GTSNPN and CDR2 is SVGIG in the germline V gene (reference sequence). CDR3: CAWMYSAGEQYF. DNA for the CDR3: TGTGCCTGGATGTACTCAGCTGGGGAGCAGTACTTC.

This rearrangement joins TRBV27 to TRBJ1-2, with TRBD1 identical over 10 bases. V trimming: 6 bases; J trimming: 4 bases; junction bases outside the gene matches: 8. The CDR3 is 15 amino acids. Germline V CDR1 and CDR2: MNHEY, SMNVEV (reference sequence). The CDR3 region is CASSAGTGVRYGYTF. CDR3 in DNA: TGTGCCAGCAGCGCCGGGACAGGGGTGCGCTATGGCTACACCTTC.

This rearrangement joins TRBV5-1 to TRBJ1-1, with TRBD1 matching 9 bases. Germline values: CDR1 SGHRS, CDR2 YFSETQ. The J segment lost 6 bases and the V segment lost 6 bases, leaving 12 bases of the junction unmatched. This CDR3 comprises 15 residues. CDR3 sequence (DNA): TGCGCCAGCAACCCAGAGACAGGGGGGAGCCCTGAAGCTTTCTTT. Protein product: CASNPETGGSPEAFF.